The T cell receptor (beta chain) described here comes from a study of blood T cell repertoires in COVID-19. Participants were aged 18 to 89 years, lived in about 26 US areas, and enrolled virtually. Clinical history reported by participants formed the basis on which cohorts were assigned. Germline assignment: CDR1 SGDLS and CDR2 YYNGEE. The CDR3 is 13 amino acids. The V and J ends lost 3 bases and 6 bases respectively, with 11 bases between them. TCRdb keeps only in-frame clones here, not all; method: immunoSEQ multiplex PCR. The sample consists of 350,000 to 450,000 clones, over 75% of them appearing once.

Sequenced: PBMCs or T cells enriched from blood (not recorded which). This chain links TRBV9 with TRBJ2-3; a possible D gene is TRBD1 (6 bases). The sequence came from a man aged 25-45 years who had recovered from COVID-19. The CDR3 DNA reads TGTGCCAGCAGCGCTCCCCAGGGGGATACGCAGTATTTT. Amino acid sequence: CASSAPQGDTQYF.